This is a list of T cell receptor beta chains from one sample in a study of blood T cell repertoires in COVID-19. The data were produced by immunoSEQ multiplex PCR, yet TCRdb's version contains in-frame clones alone and is incomplete. The sample has 110,000 to 150,000 clones; 84% are singletons. Sequenced input: PBMCs or T cells enriched from blood (not recorded which). These receptors were obtained from a man aged 35 to 55 with acute COVID-19. CDR3s include the opening cysteine and the closing phenylalanine or tryptophan.

cdr3_aa,v_call,j_call,cdr3_length
CAWSDPSGRAQYEQYF,TRBV30,TRBJ2-7,16
CSVDGTGEGPAGELFF,TRBV29-1,TRBJ2-2,16
CASSYGSPPQHF,TRBV6-2/TRBV6-3,TRBJ1-5,12
CASSRATGVPYNEQFF,TRBV11-3,TRBJ2-1,16
CASSSRGGGNTGELFF,TRBV28,TRBJ2-2,16
CASSLSTGGFYGYTF,TRBV9,TRBJ1-2,15
CASSLEVSDSSYEQYF,TRBV5-6,TRBJ2-7,16
CASSLNYEQYF,TRBV11-2,TRBJ2-7,11
CASASGTPGNQPQHF,TRBV6-5,TRBJ1-5,15
CASSPPSGGAYEQYF,TRBV28,TRBJ2-7,15
CASSPPAGFTGELFF,TRBV27,TRBJ2-2,15
CASSTQGASYGYTF,TRBV5-1,TRBJ1-2,14
CASSPMTGAEGYTF,TRBV7-8,TRBJ1-2,14
CASSPGQGKNEQFF,TRBV13,TRBJ2-1,14
CASRTGTEAYEQYF,TRBV6-5,TRBJ2-7,14
CASSGATTGPYGYTF,TRBV9,TRBJ1-2,15
CASSLADRNYGYTF,TRBV7-9,TRBJ1-2,14
CASSWTDRPYEQYF,TRBV7-9,TRBJ2-7,14
CASSPPGRLYEQYF,TRBV4-1,TRBJ2-7,14
CASSSKARGSEQFF,TRBV11-2,TRBJ2-1,14